These 28 T cell receptor beta chains were all obtained from the same sample, sequenced in a study of T cell repertoires in cytomegalovirus infection. TCRdb independently ran MiXCR on the reads; one entry per CDR3 protein. Found here are almost 500,000 distinct CDR3 sequences, about 11% of them singletons; the top ten hold roughly a tenth. What was sequenced was PBMCs. These receptors all come from a human donor in good health (CMV status not recorded). Some clones in this sample may be carry-over from other donors' samples.

In its sample, this clonotype was seen a few times. The chain is built from TRBV9 and TRBJ2-2; no clear D gene. Germline V gene sequence: CDR1 SGDLS, CDR2 YYNGEE. Trimming removed 4 bases at V and 5 bases at J, with 18 bases between. The CDR3 extends over 16 amino acids. The CDR3 spells CASSPRAHDGTGELFF. DNA for the CDR3: TGTGCCAGCAGCCCCCGGGCTCATGACGGAACCGGGGAGCTGTTTTTT.

This clonotype showed up many times. The chain has TRBV2 and TRBJ2-1; 13 nucleotides match TRBD2. The CDR3 has 15 amino acids. Germline CDR1 is SNHLY and CDR2 is FYNNEI. V lost 6 bases and J lost 8; bases outside the gene matches: 7. The CDR3, as DNA: TGTGCCAGCAGGGCCGGGACTAGCGGGACCCATGAGCAGTTCTTC. Amino acid sequence: CASRAGTSGTHEQFF.

This clonotype was observed at least ten times. The V call is TRBV20-1, the J call TRBJ1-4; D is ambiguous. The CDR3 consists of 14 residues. Trimming removed 0 bases at V and 8 bases at J, with 13 bases between. Germline V CDR1 and CDR2: DFQATT, SNEGSKA (reference sequence). This CDR3 is CSARDFPNPEKLFF. The DNA for the CDR3 is TGCAGTGCTAGAGATTTCCCGAATCCAGAAAAACTGTTTTTT.

The table lists this clonotype with a few counts. The chain has TRBV24-1 and TRBJ2-1, with TRBD2 identical over 10 bases. The CDR3 has 16 residues. Trimming at V came to 5 bases and at J to 4 bases, leaving 7 bases not matched to a gene. Germline values: CDR1 KGHDR, CDR2 SFDVKD. This CDR3 reads CATSGSSGRSYNEQFF. In DNA form, the CDR3 reads TGTGCCACCAGTGGGTCTAGCGGGAGATCGTACAATGAGCAGTTCTTC.

This clonotype occurred many times. V and J are TRBV28 and TRBJ2-6, with 8 bases matching TRBD1. This CDR3 is 18 amino acids long. Unmatched junction bases numbered 10, after V lost 6 bases and J lost 0 bases. Germline-derived CDR1 and CDR2 are MDHEN and SYDVKM. CDR3: CASRVPGGAHSGANVLTF. CDR3 DNA: TGTGCCAGCAGGGTCCCAGGGGGCGCCCACTCTGGGGCCAACGTCCTGACTTTC.

This clonotype was seen ten or more times. The J gene is TRBJ2-3, the V gene TRBV7-3; a possible D gene is TRBD2 (5 bases). Trimming cost V 5 bases and J 2 bases, with 17 bases left between them. Germline V gene data show CDR1 as SGHTA and CDR2 as FQGTGA. The CDR3 has 16 residues. The CDR3 nucleotides are TGTGCCAGCAGCGTTGACGGCGGGTTCCCCACAGATACGCAGTATTTT. Its translation is CASSVDGGFPTDTQYF.

This clonotype was detected ten times or more. The V call is TRBV12-3 or TRBV12-4, the J call TRBJ1-3; D is unclear. This CDR3 has 17 residues. The V end was cut by 3 bases, the J end by 0 bases, with 15 bases between. The CDR3 region is CASSFRKPRFSGNTIYF. Written as DNA, the CDR3 is TGTGCCAGCAGTTTTAGAAAGCCTCGATTCTCTGGAAACACCATATATTTT.

J is TRBJ1-1 and V is TRBV30; the D gene is possibly TRBD1 (6 bases). The CDR3 loop spans 11 amino acids. Germline V gene data show CDR1 as GTSNPN and CDR2 as SVGIG (reference sequence). Trimming took 8 bases from V and 11 from J, leaving 18 bases between them. Here the CDR3 reads CAGHRAVVAFF. As DNA, the CDR3 is TGTGCCGGACACAGGGCCGTCGTGGCTTTCTTT.

J is TRBJ1-1 and V is TRBV11-2; 12 bases are shared with TRBD1. V gave up 5 bases and J gave up 3 bases; unmatched junction bases: 10. The germline V gene encodes CDR1 SGHAT and CDR2 FQNNGV. This CDR3 comprises 17 residues. CDR3 amino acids: CASSLWDRGRRDTEAFF. The CDR3 bases are TGTGCCAGCAGCCTTTGGGACAGGGGGCGTAGGGACACTGAAGCTTTCTTT.

The rearrangement joins TRBV20-1 to TRBJ1-6; no firm D call. Germline V gives CDR1 DFQATT, CDR2 SNEGSKA (reference sequence). The CDR3 consists of 14 residues. Trimming removed 1 base from V and 7 bases from J, with 11 bases in between. The chain's CDR3 is CSARAAIGNSPLHF. CDR3 DNA sequence: TGCAGTGCTAGAGCGGCGATAGGGAATTCACCCCTCCACTTT.

In its sample, this clonotype was seen a few times. The chain is built from TRBV19 and TRBJ1-5, with D possibly matching TRBD1 (5 bases). The ends were cut back, 8 bases at V and 0 bases at J, with 11 bases in the middle. Germline V gives CDR1 LNHDA, CDR2 SQIVND (reference sequence). The CDR3 sequence is 14 residues long. The CDR3 coding sequence is TGTGCCAGTGGAGCAGGGCATAGCAATCAGCCCCAGCATTTT. Translation: CASGAGHSNQPQHF. The variable domain in full, with the rest retrieved from reference TRBV19 and TRBJ1-5, is DGGITQSPKYLFRKEGQNVTLSCEQNLNHDAMYWYRQDPGQGLRLIYYSQIVNDFQKGDIAEGYSVSREKKESFPLTVTSAQKNPTAFYLCASGAGHSNQPQHFGDGTRLSIL.

The table lists this clonotype with a few counts. The genes are TRBV14 and TRBJ1-1; D ambiguous. CDR3 length equals 13 residues. Germline CDR1 is SGHDN and CDR2 is FVKESK. The V end lost 5 bases, the J end lost 1 base, and 8 bases lay between the germline ends. CDR3 in amino acids: CASSSYRNTEAFF. CDR3 bases: TGTGCCAGCAGCTCGTATCGGAACACTGAAGCTTTCTTT.

Only a few counts were recorded for this clonotype. V gene TRBV5-1 combines with J gene TRBJ2-7; possibly TRBD1 for D (6 bases). The germline V gene has CDR1 SGHRS and CDR2 YFSETQ. V lost 0 bases and J 4 bases, leaving 17 bases between the germline ends. The CDR3 is 16 amino acids. The CDR3 bases are TGCGCCAGCAGCTTGGCCACGTCACAGGGAAGGTACGAGCAGTACTTC. Protein sequence: CASSLATSQGRYEQYF.

This clonotype was counted many times. This chain connects TRBV6-6 to TRBJ2-7; TRBD1 matches 9 bases. There are 15 residues in the CDR3. Germline V CDR1 and CDR2: MNHNY, SVGAGI (reference sequence). Trimming cost V 7 bases and J 0 bases; bases outside gene matches: 7. CDR3 bases: TGTGCCAGCATCGAGACAGGGGGTAGCTCCTACGAGCAGTACTTC. It codes for CASIETGGSSYEQYF.

This clonotype was found a few times. The chain joins TRBV27 to TRBJ1-5; TRBD1 matches 7 bases. V lost 8 bases to trimming and J lost 0 bases; unmatched junction nucleotides: 13. The CDR3 sequence is 17 residues long. Per the germline V gene, CDR1 is MNHEY and CDR2 is SMNVEV (reference sequence). CDR3 sequence (DNA): TGTGCCAGCGGACTTAGACAGGGACGTTATAGCAATCAGCCCCAGCATTTT. Its translation is CASGLRQGRYSNQPQHF.

This clonotype has a count of ten or more. The V gene is TRBV15, the J gene TRBJ2-7, with 8 positions matching TRBD1. The V gene's germline CDR1 is LNHNV and CDR2 YYDKDF (reference sequence). The CDR3 has 15 amino acids. V was clipped by 1 base and J by 4 bases; unmatched bases: 6. The CDR3 region is CATSRAGQGVYEQYF. In nucleotides, the CDR3 is TGTGCCACCAGCAGAGCCGGACAGGGCGTGTACGAGCAGTACTTC.

This clonotype was recorded only once. The chain employs TRBV5-1 and TRBJ1-2; 9 positions agree with TRBD1. This CDR3 comprises 14 residues. Germline V lookup: CDR1 SGHRS, CDR2 YFSETQ. V gave up 4 bases and J gave up 8 bases; unmatched junction bases: 9. Here the CDR3 DNA reads TGCGCCAGCAGCGTGGAGGACAGGGGTCAGGGCTACACCTTC. Translating gives CASSVEDRGQGYTF. The whole variable domain, filled in from reference TRBV5-1 and TRBJ1-2, reads KAGVTQTPRYLIKTRGQQVTLSCSPISGHRSVSWYQQTPGQGLQFLFEYFSETQRNKGNFPGRFSGRQFSNSRSEMNVSTLELGDSALYLCASSVEDRGQGYTFGSGTRLTVV.

This clonotype was counted once. V is TRBV7-6 and J is TRBJ1-1; 7 positions match TRBD1. V trimming: 3 bases; J trimming: 2 bases; junction bases outside the gene matches: 3. The germline gives CDR1 SGHVS, CDR2 FNYEAQ. The CDR3 extends over 14 amino acids. The CDR3: CASSFWDRNTEAFF. The CDR3 DNA reads TGTGCCAGCAGCTTCTGGGACAGAAACACTGAAGCTTTCTTT.

This clonotype appeared many times. V usage is TRBV7-9 and J usage is TRBJ1-5; D call uncertain. Deletions cut 11 bases from V and 1 base from J, with 15 bases between. CDR3 length equals 14 residues. Germline V gives CDR1 SEHNR, CDR2 FQNEAQ (reference sequence). The CDR3 is CAGGTVLSNQPQHF. CDR3 coding DNA: TGTGCCGGAGGAACGGTCCTAAGCAATCAGCCCCAGCATTTT.

V gene TRBV19 combines with J gene TRBJ1-1; D not certain. Germline loops: CDR1 LNHDA, CDR2 SQIVND (reference sequence). The germline V and J ends were trimmed by 7 bases and 3 bases, with 9 bases remaining between them. The CDR3 has 12 amino acids. CDR3 bases: TGTGCCAGTAATGCTTGGGACACTGAAGCTTTCTTT. It translates to CASNAWDTEAFF. The full variable domain, rest sourced from reference TRBV19 and TRBJ1-1, is DGGITQSPKYLFRKEGQNVTLSCEQNLNHDAMYWYRQDPGQGLRLIYYSQIVNDFQKGDIAEGYSVSREKKESFPLTVTSAQKNPTAFYLCASNAWDTEAFFGQGTRLTVV.

This clonotype was recorded at least ten times. CDR3 sequence: CASRWEHTGELFF. The CDR3 DNA reads TGTGCCAGCAGATGGGAGCACACCGGGGAGCTGTTTTTT. This chain links TRBV3-1 with TRBJ2-2, with TRBD2 as a possible D gene (5 bases). Germline values: CDR1 LGHDT, CDR2 YNNKEL (reference sequence). V was pared by 6 bases and J by 3 bases, with 8 bases between. The CDR3 has 13 amino acids.

The sample holds many counts of this clonotype. CDR3 sequence: CASSEPWRTGELFF. As DNA, the CDR3 is TGTGCCAGCAGTGAACCGTGGAGGACCGGGGAGCTGTTTTTT. This chain joins TRBV6-1 and TRBJ2-2; D is perhaps TRBD2 (5 bases). The germline V gene encodes CDR1 MNHNS and CDR2 SASEGT. V was cut by 2 bases and J by 5 bases, with 9 bases left in between. This CDR3 has 14 residues.

The rearrangement links TRBV20-1 to TRBJ1-1; no clear D gene. The V end lost 3 bases, the J end lost 3 bases, and 20 bases lay between the germline ends. Germline lookup yields CDR1 DFQATT and CDR2 SNEGSKA (reference sequence). The CDR3 loop spans 16 amino acids. CDR3: CSASPAGRFEDTEAFF. The CDR3 DNA reads TGCAGTGCTAGCCCGGCGGGGAGGTTCGAGGACACTGAAGCTTTCTTT.

At least ten counts were recorded for this clonotype. V is TRBV29-1 and J is TRBJ2-1; 7 nucleotides align to TRBD2. The germline gives CDR1 SQVTM, CDR2 ANQGSEA. The CDR3 is 14 residues long. The V segment lost 1 base and the J segment 3 bases; nucleotides outside the gene matches: 3. Written as DNA, the CDR3 is TGCAGCGTTGAAGGAGGGGACTACTACAATGAGCAGTTCTTC. Encoded protein: CSVEGGDYYNEQFF.

This clonotype was recorded many times. This chain joins TRBV5-1 and TRBJ2-7; 8 bases fit TRBD2. J was trimmed by 3 bases and V by 4 bases; bases with no gene match: 6. CDR1 and CDR2 (germline): SGHRS, YFSETQ. The CDR3 extends over 14 amino acids. CDR3 DNA sequence: TGCGCCAGCAGCCGGACTAGCCCTAGCTACGAGCAGTACTTC. The encoded protein is CASSRTSPSYEQYF.

The V call is TRBV2, the J call TRBJ1-2; D gene uncertain. The V gene lost 6 bases and the J gene lost 2 bases, with 10 bases spanning the gap. In germline, CDR1 is SNHLY, CDR2 FYNNEI. This CDR3 has 13 residues. The CDR3 sequence: CASSKTENYGYTF. The CDR3 bases are TGTGCCAGCAGCAAAACAGAAAACTATGGCTACACCTTC.

This clonotype occurred many times. The chain joins TRBV7-8 to TRBJ1-1; a possible D gene is TRBD1 (5 bases). The CDR3 covers 14 residues. Trimming shortened V by 5 bases and J by 0 bases, and 10 bases separated the two germline ends. CDR1 SGHVS and CDR2 FQNEAQ come from the germline V gene. The CDR3 spells CASSPRDLNTEAFF. CDR3 nucleotides: TGTGCCAGCAGCCCGCGGGACCTGAACACTGAAGCTTTCTTT.

This chain uses TRBV9 with TRBJ2-1, with D possibly matching TRBD1 (5 bases). There are 17 residues in the CDR3. Trimming pared 2 bases from V and 0 bases from J, leaving 15 bases between. CDR1 is SGDLS, CDR2 YYNGEE, per germline. The CDR3 reads CASSVRGDSSSYNEQFF. CDR3 coding DNA: TGTGCCAGCAGCGTTAGGGGTGACAGTAGCTCCTACAATGAGCAGTTCTTC.